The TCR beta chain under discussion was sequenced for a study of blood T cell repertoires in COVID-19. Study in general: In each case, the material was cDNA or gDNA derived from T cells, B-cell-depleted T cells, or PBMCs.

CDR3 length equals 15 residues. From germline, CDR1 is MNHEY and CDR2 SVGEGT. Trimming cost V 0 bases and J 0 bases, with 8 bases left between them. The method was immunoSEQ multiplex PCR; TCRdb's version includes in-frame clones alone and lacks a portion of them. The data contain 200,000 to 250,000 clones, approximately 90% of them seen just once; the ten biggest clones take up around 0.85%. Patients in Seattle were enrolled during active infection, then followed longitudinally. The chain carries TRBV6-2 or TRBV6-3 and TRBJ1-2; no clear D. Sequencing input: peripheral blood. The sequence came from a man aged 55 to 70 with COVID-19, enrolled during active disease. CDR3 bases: TGTGCCAGCAGTTACTCGAGGGCTACTAACTATGGCTACACCTTC. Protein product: CASSYSRATNYGYTF.